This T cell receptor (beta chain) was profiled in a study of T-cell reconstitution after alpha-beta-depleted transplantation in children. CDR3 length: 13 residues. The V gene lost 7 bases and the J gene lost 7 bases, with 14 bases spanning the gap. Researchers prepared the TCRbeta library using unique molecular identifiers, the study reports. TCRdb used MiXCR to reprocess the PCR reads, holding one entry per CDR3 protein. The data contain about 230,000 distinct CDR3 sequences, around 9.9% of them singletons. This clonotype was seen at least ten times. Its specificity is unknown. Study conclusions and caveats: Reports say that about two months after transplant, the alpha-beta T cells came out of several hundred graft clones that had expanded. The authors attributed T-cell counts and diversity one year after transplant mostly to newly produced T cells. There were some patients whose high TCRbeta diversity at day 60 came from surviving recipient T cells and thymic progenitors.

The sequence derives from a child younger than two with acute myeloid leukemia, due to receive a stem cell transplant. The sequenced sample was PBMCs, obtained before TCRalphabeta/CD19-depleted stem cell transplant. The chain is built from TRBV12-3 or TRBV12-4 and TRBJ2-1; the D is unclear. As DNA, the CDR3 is TGTGCCAGCACTCCCGGTCCTGGAAATGAGCAGTTCTTC. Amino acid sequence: CASTPGPGNEQFF.